These T cell receptor beta chains were read from a single sample in a study of blood T cell repertoires in COVID-19. Libraries were prepared by immunoSEQ multiplex PCR; TCRdb keeps only in-frame clonotypes and omits some of them. This repertoire shows over 130,000 clones, about 87% found once; its top ten account for more than 5%. What was sequenced was peripheral blood. All receptors come from a human donor in a cohort sampled during active COVID-19. CDR3s include the opening cysteine and the closing phenylalanine or tryptophan. The order of the fields is J gene, V gene, D gene, clone size, CDR3 DNA, CDR3 protein. A D gene is named only where the DNA matches it firmly. Clone size is shown for a subset of rows, as once, few, many or a class of expanded clone.

TRBJ1-4	TRBV25-1	TRBD1	once	TGTGCCAGCAGTACCCGGGACAGGGGGCTTGGTAATGAAAAACTGTTTTTT	CASSTRDRGLGNEKLFF
TRBJ2-7	TRBV11-2	.	medium-sized	TGTGCCAGCAGCTTAGCGGGACTCTCCTACGAGCAGTACTTC	CASSLAGLSYEQYF
TRBJ2-7	TRBV27	TRBD2	few	TGTGCCAGCAGTTTATACCCCGGGACTAGCGGGAGGGGAGGTCTGGGCGAGCAGTACTTC	CASSLYPGTSGRGGLGEQYF
TRBJ1-4	TRBV6-2/TRBV6-3	TRBD1	.	TGTGCCAGCAGTAAAGACAGGGATAGAAGTGAAAAACTGTTTTTT	CASSKDRDRSEKLFF
TRBJ2-7	TRBV5-5	TRBD1	once	TGTGCCAGCAGCTTAGCGACAGGGTCCTACGAGCAGTACTTC	CASSLATGSYEQYF
TRBJ1-1	TRBV6-4	.	.	TGTGCCAGCAGTGAATACAGGATGACTGAAGCTTTCTTT	CASSEYRMTEAFF
TRBJ2-7	TRBV9	.	.	TGTGCCAGCAGCGTCGGAGTGTCGGCCTACGAGCAGTACTTC	CASSVGVSAYEQYF
TRBJ2-1	TRBV7-8	TRBD1	.	TGTGCCAGCAGTCTACTACCGGGACAGACCAAGGGTGAGCAGTTCTTC	CASSLLPGQTKGEQFF
TRBJ2-5	TRBV9	.	.	TGTGCCAGCAGCGTAGCAGGAGGGTTCGAGGAGACCCAGTACTTC	CASSVAGGFEETQYF
TRBJ2-1	TRBV2	.	.	TGTGCCAGCAGCCCCCGACAGGGGATTAATCTAGCGGAGTACAATGAGCAGTTCTTC	CASSPRQGINLAEYNEQFF
TRBJ2-1	TRBV9	TRBD2	.	TGTGCCAGCAGCGCCGGGACTAGCCCGGACTCCTACAATGAGCAGTTCTTC	CASSAGTSPDSYNEQFF
TRBJ1-2	TRBV27	TRBD1	.	TGTGCCAGCAGTCCGGATCTTCCGAGACAGGGTAATAACTATGGCTACACCTTC	CASSPDLPRQGNNYGYTF